This T cell receptor beta chain appears in the sequencing data of a study of CD8 T cells in ankylosing spondylitis. Overall study findings and caveats: What appeared characteristic of ankylosing spondylitis blood was a TCR beta motif of fewer than ten highly homologous variants. Enrichment of disease-linked clones was reportedly significant in matched ankylosing spondylitis synovial fluid.

CDR1 MNHEY and CDR2 SVGEGT come from the germline V gene. Trimming removed 6 bases from V and 1 base from J, with 19 bases in between. The CDR3 runs to 17 residues. TCRdb re-called the 5' RACE reads through MiXCR, storing one row per CDR3 protein. Of approximately 240,000 distinct CDR3 sequences listed, about 10% are singletons. Many counts were recorded for this clonotype. Its matching antigen is unknown. The sequence was obtained from a male donor with ankylosing spondylitis or in good health (not recorded which). The sample consisted of blood, either unsorted or a sorted T cell fraction (not recorded which). The gene calls are TRBV6-2 or TRBV6-3 and TRBJ2-1; the D gene is possibly TRBD1 (6 bases). The DNA of the CDR3 is TGTGCCAGCAGCCCGGACACAGACAGGAGATCCTACAATGAGCAGTTCTTC. It specifies CASSPDTDRRSYNEQFF.